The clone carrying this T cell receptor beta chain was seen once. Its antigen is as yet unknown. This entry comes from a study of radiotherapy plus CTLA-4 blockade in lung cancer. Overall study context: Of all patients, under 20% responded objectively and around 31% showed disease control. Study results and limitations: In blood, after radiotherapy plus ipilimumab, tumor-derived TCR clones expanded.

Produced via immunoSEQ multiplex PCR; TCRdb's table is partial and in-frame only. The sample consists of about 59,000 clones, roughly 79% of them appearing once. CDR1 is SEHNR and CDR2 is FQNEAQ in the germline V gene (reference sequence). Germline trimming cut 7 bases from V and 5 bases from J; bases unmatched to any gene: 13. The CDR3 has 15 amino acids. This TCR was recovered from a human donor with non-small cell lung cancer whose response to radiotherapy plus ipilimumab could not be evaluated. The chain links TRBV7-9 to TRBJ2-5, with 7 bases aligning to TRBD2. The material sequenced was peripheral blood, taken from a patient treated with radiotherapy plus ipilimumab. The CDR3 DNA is TGTGCCAGCAAATTACGGGCGGGAGCGGCGGAGACCCAGTACTTC. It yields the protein CASKLRAGAAETQYF.